This note documents a single TCR beta chain sequence. Its antigen is not identified. Using immunoSEQ multiplex PCR, the repertoire was profiled, and TCRdb retains in-frame clones only, with some absent. The sample holds approximately 38,000 clones; over 80% are singletons and the top ten take under 35%. The CDR3 has 14 amino acids. V was trimmed by 2 bases and J by 2 bases, leaving 9 bases between them. Germline CDR1 is SGHVS and CDR2 is FNYEAQ. This sample is part of a study of OX40 agonist ivuxolimab in advanced cancers. General study points: There were, on average, more expanded clones in CD8+ T cells than in CD4+. Low normalized T-cell clonal expansion was also seen in some nonresponders. Compared with others, partial responders at 0.1-3.0 mg/kg displayed clonal expansion among the lowest.

The chain couples TRBV7-6 to TRBJ2-5; maybe TRBD1 (6 bases). This sequence originates from an adult with an advanced solid tumor such as melanoma, head and neck, liver or kidney cancer. The sequences come from CD4+ or CD8+ T cells sorted from blood, collected in a trial of the OX40 agonist ivuxolimab. The CDR3 sequence is CASSLNTGQETQYF. CDR3 nucleotide sequence: TGTGCCAGCAGCTTAAATACAGGGCAAGAGACCCAGTACTTC.